This T cell receptor beta chain was observed in a study of memory CD4+ T cells and cytomegalovirus serostatus. General study points: About 40% of the roughly 150 known CMV-associated TCRbeta sequences appeared in CD4+ memory. The CMV-associated TCR signature appears largely within the CD4+ memory repertoire.

Germline V gives CDR1 ENHRY, CDR2 SYGVKD. This CDR3 has 13 amino acids. The J segment lost 4 bases and the V segment lost 10 bases, leaving 10 bases of the junction unmatched. Single viable CD3+CD4+CD8-CD45RO+ cells were sorted as the memory CD4+ T cells. Total CD4+ T cells were enriched by CD4 positive selection. To note about this clone: What it binds is unknown.

Per the original methods: After removing out-of-frame reads, around 2 million distinct TCRbeta sequences remained. Generated by immunoSEQ multiplex PCR, the TCRdb table keeps only in-frame clones and is missing some. V, J and clone size reflect that table, while D and trimming were determined from the DNA. This table holds about 58,000 clones, approximately 86% found once. Sequencing used memory CD4+ T cells from blood. The receptor comes from an adult in good health and CMV-seronegative. Some clones in this sample may be carry-over from other donors' samples. The rearrangement links TRBV10-3 to TRBJ2-7; 7 positions agree with TRBD2. This CDR3 reads CATSAGPTYEQYF. Here the CDR3 DNA reads TGTGCCACCTCAGCGGGGCCGACTTACGAGCAGTACTTC.